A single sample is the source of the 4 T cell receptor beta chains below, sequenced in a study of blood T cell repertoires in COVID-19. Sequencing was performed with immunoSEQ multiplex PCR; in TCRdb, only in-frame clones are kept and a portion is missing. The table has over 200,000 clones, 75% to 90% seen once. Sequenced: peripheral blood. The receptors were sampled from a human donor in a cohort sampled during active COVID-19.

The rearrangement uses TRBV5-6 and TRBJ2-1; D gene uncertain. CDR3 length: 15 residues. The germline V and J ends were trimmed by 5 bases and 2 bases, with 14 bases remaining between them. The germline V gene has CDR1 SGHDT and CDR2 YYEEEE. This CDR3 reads CASSDDLYAYNEQFF. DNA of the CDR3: TGTGCCAGCAGTGACGACTTATACGCCTACAATGAGCAGTTCTTC.

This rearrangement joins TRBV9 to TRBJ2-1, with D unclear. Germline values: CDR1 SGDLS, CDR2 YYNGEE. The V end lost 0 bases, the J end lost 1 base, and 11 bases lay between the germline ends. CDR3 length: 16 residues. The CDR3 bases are TGTGCCAGCAGCGTAGGGAAGGCGGTGTCCTACAATGAGCAGTTCTTC. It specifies CASSVGKAVSYNEQFF.

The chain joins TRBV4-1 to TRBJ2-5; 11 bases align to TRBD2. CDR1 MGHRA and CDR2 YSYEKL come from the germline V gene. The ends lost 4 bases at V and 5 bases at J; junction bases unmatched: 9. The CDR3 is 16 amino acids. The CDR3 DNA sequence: TGCGCCAGCAGCCCCCGGGTAGCGGGAGGGGGGGAGACCCAGTACTTC. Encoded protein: CASSPRVAGGGETQYF.

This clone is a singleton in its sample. The CDR3 DNA reads TGCAGTGCTAGTCGGGACAGGGGCTACAATGAGCAGTTCTTC. Translating it yields CSASRDRGYNEQFF. The V gene is TRBV20-1, the J gene TRBJ2-1, with TRBD1 identical over 10 bases. CDR3 length: 14 residues. CDR1 and CDR2 from the germline V gene are DFQATT and SNEGSKA (reference sequence). V was pared by 3 bases and J by 3 bases, with 2 bases of the junction left unmatched.